Listed below are T cell receptor beta chains from one sample, sequenced in a study of graft-versus-host responses after intestinal transplantation. Clones were sequenced by immunoSEQ multiplex PCR, and TCRdb holds only the in-frame ones, with some missing. The sample has about 10,000 clones; nearly 95% are singletons. Source: bone marrow, taken approximately 520 days after intestinal transplantation. Receptors were obtained from a human patient who received an intestinal transplant, so some T cells may come from the graft donor. The CDR3 runs from the conserved cysteine through the conserved F or W. Each record gives: D gene, V gene, clone size, J gene, CDR3 protein, CDR3 DNA. The D gene is left open where the match is weak. Clone size is given for some rows only: seen once, a few or many times, or a class if the clone is expanded.

>NA|TRBV7-8|NA|TRBJ2-5
CASTYKETQYF
TGTGCCAGCACCTATAAGGAGACCCAGTACTTC
>TRBD2|TRBV28|NA|TRBJ2-1
CATEAGDLLYNEQFF
TGTGCCACCGAAGCGGGGGACCTCCTCTACAATGAGCAGTTCTTC
>NA|TRBV7-2|NA|TRBJ1-5
CASSLGVYSNQPQHF
TGTGCCAGCAGCTTAGGAGTCTACAGCAATCAGCCCCAGCATTTT
>TRBD1|TRBV18|NA|TRBJ1-2
CASSPIGQGPNYGYTF
TGTGCCAGCTCACCAATTGGACAGGGACCTAACTATGGCTACACCTTC
>TRBD2|TRBV7-7|once|TRBJ2-3
CASSLVAGTTDTQYF
TGTGCTAGCAGCTTAGTAGCGGGGACCACAGATACGCAGTATTTT
>TRBD2|TRBV27|NA|TRBJ2-1
CASSPTSGNYNEQFF
TGTGCCAGCAGTCCCACTAGCGGGAACTACAATGAGCAGTTCTTC
>TRBD2|TRBV28|NA|TRBJ2-1
CASSRTSGWSYNEQFF
TGTGCCAGCAGTCGGACTAGCGGGTGGTCTTACAATGAGCAGTTCTTC
>NA|TRBV4-1|NA|TRBJ2-1
CASSLPGFGEQFF
TGCGCCAGCAGCTTACCAGGATTCGGTGAGCAGTTCTTC
>TRBD1|TRBV7-8|NA|TRBJ1-5
CASSQTPGQAFNQPQHF
TGTGCCAGCAGTCAAACTCCTGGACAGGCCTTCAATCAGCCCCAGCATTTT
>TRBD1|TRBV4-1|NA|TRBJ2-1
CASSQEQGSLYNEQFF
TGCGCCAGCAGCCAAGAACAGGGGTCTCTTTACAATGAGCAGTTCTTC
>TRBD1|TRBV27|NA|TRBJ2-7
CASSFGRDRSYEQYF
TGTGCCAGCAGTTTTGGCCGGGACAGGTCCTACGAGCAGTACTTC
>NA|TRBV30|NA|TRBJ1-3
CAWSVDRNTIYF
TGTGCCTGGAGTGTAGACAGAAACACCATATATTTT
>NA|TRBV19|NA|TRBJ2-5
CASSITSRETQYF
TGTGCCAGTAGTATAACGAGCCGGGAGACCCAGTACTTC
>NA|TRBV7-9|NA|TRBJ2-5
CASSPAWETQYF
TGTGCCAGCAGCCCCGCGTGGGAGACCCAGTACTTC